A selection of T cell receptor beta chains follows, all from one sample in a study of blood T cell repertoires in COVID-19. Clones were read by immunoSEQ multiplex PCR, and TCRdb kept only the in-frame ones, dropping some. The sample shows roughly 250,000 clones, approximately 89% of them seen only once. Sequencing was done on a sample of PBMCs or T cells enriched from blood (not recorded which). The receptors derive from a woman aged 35 to 49 with acute COVID-19. CDR3s include the opening cysteine and the closing phenylalanine or tryptophan. The D gene is left open where the match is weak. Size tells how often a clone was seen (once, few, many) or the class of an expanded clone, and some rows leave it out.

V gene: TRBV7-9; clone size: few; J gene: TRBJ2-7; D gene: TRBD2; CDR3 DNA: TGTGCCAGCAGCCCGGGACTAGCGGGTCTTTCCTACGAGCAGTACTTC; CDR3 protein: CASSPGLAGLSYEQYF
V gene: TRBV5-8; clone size: NA; J gene: TRBJ1-2; D gene: NA; CDR3 DNA: TGTGCCAGCAGCCACGGGCCGGGGGTATTAGGTGGCTACACCTTC; CDR3 protein: CASSHGPGVLGGYTF
V gene: TRBV2; clone size: once; J gene: TRBJ2-1; D gene: NA; CDR3 DNA: TGTGCCAGCCCGCTACCCAATGAGCAGTTCTTC; CDR3 protein: CASPLPNEQFF
V gene: TRBV9; clone size: few; J gene: TRBJ1-3; D gene: NA; CDR3 DNA: TGTGCCAGCAGCGTAGGAGTTCGAAACACCATATATTTT; CDR3 protein: CASSVGVRNTIYF
V gene: TRBV9; clone size: NA; J gene: TRBJ1-6; D gene: NA; CDR3 DNA: TGTGCCAGCAGCGTAGCACAGGGAAATTCACCCCTCCACTTT; CDR3 protein: CASSVAQGNSPLHF
V gene: TRBV10-3; clone size: NA; J gene: TRBJ1-1; D gene: NA; CDR3 DNA: TGTGCCATCAGTTTTTGGGCAAACACTGAAGCTTTCTTT; CDR3 protein: CAISFWANTEAFF
V gene: TRBV7-3; clone size: NA; J gene: TRBJ2-3; D gene: NA; CDR3 DNA: TGTGCCAGCAGCCCCGGCCCCGGGGTAGATACGCAGTATTTT; CDR3 protein: CASSPGPGVDTQYF
V gene: TRBV7-9; clone size: NA; J gene: TRBJ1-2; D gene: TRBD1; CDR3 DNA: TGTGCCAGCAGCTTGGACAGGGGGAGGCTCTATGGCTACACCTTC; CDR3 protein: CASSLDRGRLYGYTF
V gene: TRBV10-3; clone size: NA; J gene: TRBJ2-2; D gene: NA; CDR3 DNA: TGTGCCATCAGCGACGGGGACATCACCGGGGAGCTGTTTTTT; CDR3 protein: CAISDGDITGELFF
V gene: TRBV10-3; clone size: few; J gene: TRBJ2-2; D gene: NA; CDR3 DNA: TGTGCCGCCGGGGAGGGGGGAAACACCGGGGAGCTGTTTTTT; CDR3 protein: CAAGEGGNTGELFF
V gene: TRBV28; clone size: NA; J gene: TRBJ2-1; D gene: TRBD2; CDR3 DNA: TGTGCCAGCAGACTAAGACTAGCTCAGGGCAATGAGCAGTTCTTC; CDR3 protein: CASRLRLAQGNEQFF
V gene: TRBV30; clone size: NA; J gene: TRBJ2-1; D gene: NA; CDR3 DNA: TGTGCCTGGACCGCAGGAGGATCCTACAATGAGCAGTTCTTC; CDR3 protein: CAWTAGGSYNEQFF
V gene: TRBV10-3; clone size: NA; J gene: TRBJ2-5; D gene: NA; CDR3 DNA: TGTGCCATCAGCCAACCCCCGGGAGATGAGCAAGAGACCCAGTACTTC; CDR3 protein: CAISQPPGDEQETQYF
V gene: TRBV11-3; clone size: NA; J gene: TRBJ1-3; D gene: NA; CDR3 DNA: TGTGCCAGCAGCTTAGTTCCCGGCTCTGGAAACACCATATATTTT; CDR3 protein: CASSLVPGSGNTIYF
V gene: TRBV5-1; clone size: NA; J gene: TRBJ2-5; D gene: TRBD1; CDR3 DNA: TGCGCCAGCAGCCCCGGGACAGGGTTTCGAGAGACCCAGTACTTC; CDR3 protein: CASSPGTGFRETQYF
V gene: TRBV28; clone size: once; J gene: TRBJ2-3; D gene: TRBD1; CDR3 DNA: TGTGCCAGCAGGAAGACAGGGGTTGTTGATACGCAGTATTTT; CDR3 protein: CASRKTGVVDTQYF
V gene: TRBV29-1; clone size: NA; J gene: TRBJ2-2; D gene: NA; CDR3 DNA: TGCAGCGTTGAGGGCCGGAACACCGGGGAGCTGTTTTTT; CDR3 protein: CSVEGRNTGELFF
V gene: TRBV19; clone size: NA; J gene: TRBJ2-3; D gene: NA; CDR3 DNA: TGTGCCAGTAGTATGGTTCAGGACAACACAGATACGCAGTATTTT; CDR3 protein: CASSMVQDNTDTQYF
V gene: TRBV27; clone size: NA; J gene: TRBJ2-3; D gene: NA; CDR3 DNA: TGTGCCAGCAGATCCCGTGGCACAGATACGCAGTATTTT; CDR3 protein: CASRSRGTDTQYF
V gene: TRBV7-3; clone size: NA; J gene: TRBJ2-7; D gene: NA; CDR3 DNA: TGTGCCAGCAGCTTATCCTTTGGCGGGGCCTACGAGCAGTACTTC; CDR3 protein: CASSLSFGGAYEQYF
V gene: TRBV4-3; clone size: NA; J gene: TRBJ2-3; D gene: NA; CDR3 DNA: TGCGCCAGCAGCCAAGATTTGTGGGAGGGCACAGATACGCAGTATTTT; CDR3 protein: CASSQDLWEGTDTQYF
V gene: TRBV5-1; clone size: NA; J gene: TRBJ1-1; D gene: NA; CDR3 DNA: TGCGCCAGCAGCCTTATAGTCGACACTGAAGCTTTCTTT; CDR3 protein: CASSLIVDTEAFF
V gene: TRBV14; clone size: NA; J gene: TRBJ1-2; D gene: NA; CDR3 DNA: TGTGCCAGCAGCCCCGTAGATGTCCATAGTAGAACCTTC; CDR3 protein: CASSPVDVHSRTF
V gene: TRBV14; clone size: medium-sized; J gene: TRBJ1-1; D gene: NA; CDR3 DNA: TGTGCCAGCAGCCTGCAGGGGAACACTGAAGCTTTCTTT; CDR3 protein: CASSLQGNTEAFF
V gene: TRBV24-1; clone size: NA; J gene: TRBJ1-2; D gene: NA; CDR3 DNA: TGTGCCACCTCCTACGGGGACTATGGCTACACCTTC; CDR3 protein: CATSYGDYGYTF
V gene: TRBV3-1/TRBV3-2; clone size: NA; J gene: TRBJ1-5; D gene: TRBD1; CDR3 DNA: TGTGCCAGCAGCCAAGATCGAAGACAGGGAAGGTGGCCCCAGCATTTT; CDR3 protein: CASSQDRRQGRWPQHF
V gene: TRBV19; clone size: few; J gene: TRBJ1-1; D gene: TRBD1; CDR3 DNA: TGTGCCAGTAGTGTGGGGACAGTGAACACTGAAGCTTTCTTT; CDR3 protein: CASSVGTVNTEAFF
V gene: TRBV18; clone size: many; J gene: TRBJ1-5; D gene: NA; CDR3 DNA: TGTGCCAGCTCACCGAATGAGGGGGGCAATCAGCCCCAGCATTTT; CDR3 protein: CASSPNEGGNQPQHF
V gene: TRBV24-1; clone size: NA; J gene: TRBJ2-3; D gene: TRBD2; CDR3 DNA: TGTGCCACCAGTCGCCCCCTTAGCGGGAGGGCAACAGATACGCAGTATTTT; CDR3 protein: CATSRPLSGRATDTQYF
V gene: TRBV19; clone size: NA; J gene: TRBJ1-4; D gene: TRBD1; CDR3 DNA: TGTGCCAGTAGTGCCCGGGACAGGGGGCAAGAAAAACTGTTTTTT; CDR3 protein: CASSARDRGQEKLFF
V gene: TRBV15; clone size: NA; J gene: TRBJ2-1; D gene: NA; CDR3 DNA: TGTGCCACCAGCACGGGGCAGGGGAAAAACAATGAGCAGTTCTTC; CDR3 protein: CATSTGQGKNNEQFF
V gene: TRBV20-1; clone size: NA; J gene: TRBJ2-1; D gene: NA; CDR3 DNA: TGCAGTGCTAGAGTCGTTGAGCAGTTCTTC; CDR3 protein: CSARVVEQFF
V gene: TRBV5-6; clone size: NA; J gene: TRBJ1-1; D gene: TRBD1; CDR3 DNA: TGTGCCAGCAGCGGGGACAGGGACACTGAAGCTTTCTTT; CDR3 protein: CASSGDRDTEAFF
V gene: TRBV28; clone size: NA; J gene: TRBJ2-1; D gene: NA; CDR3 DNA: TGTGCCAGCAGTTTAATAGCGGTCGATGAGCAGTTCTTC; CDR3 protein: CASSLIAVDEQFF
V gene: TRBV28; clone size: NA; J gene: TRBJ2-7; D gene: NA; CDR3 DNA: TGTGCCAGCAGCCTAAGTCAGGGGAGCTCCTACGAGCAGTACTTC; CDR3 protein: CASSLSQGSSYEQYF
V gene: TRBV9; clone size: once; J gene: TRBJ2-7; D gene: TRBD1; CDR3 DNA: TGTGCCAGCAGCGTAAGGGGGGACAGGGATTTGCACGAGCAGTACTTC; CDR3 protein: CASSVRGDRDLHEQYF
V gene: TRBV9; clone size: NA; J gene: TRBJ1-2; D gene: TRBD1; CDR3 DNA: TGTGCCAGCAGCGCGGGACAGGGCACCTATGGCTACACCTTC; CDR3 protein: CASSAGQGTYGYTF
V gene: TRBV2; clone size: NA; J gene: TRBJ1-2; D gene: TRBD1; CDR3 DNA: TGTGCCAGCGCCCGGGACAGGGCTAACTATGGCTACACCTTC; CDR3 protein: CASARDRANYGYTF
V gene: TRBV5-6; clone size: once; J gene: TRBJ1-5; D gene: TRBD1; CDR3 DNA: TGTGCCAGCAGCTTGCGACAGGGGGCTGATAATCAGCCCCAGCATTTT; CDR3 protein: CASSLRQGADNQPQHF
V gene: TRBV9; clone size: once; J gene: TRBJ2-3; D gene: TRBD2; CDR3 DNA: TGTGCCAGCAGTCCGACTAGCGGGAGACCCCCCGGGACGCAGTATTTT; CDR3 protein: CASSPTSGRPPGTQYF
V gene: TRBV11-2; clone size: once; J gene: TRBJ1-3; D gene: NA; CDR3 DNA: TGTGCCAGCAGCTTAGTGGGCAGCTCTGGAAACACCATATATTTT; CDR3 protein: CASSLVGSSGNTIYF
V gene: TRBV7-2; clone size: NA; J gene: TRBJ2-3; D gene: NA; CDR3 DNA: TGTGCCAGCAGCTTTTATAGCACAGATACGCAGTATTTT; CDR3 protein: CASSFYSTDTQYF
V gene: TRBV9; clone size: NA; J gene: TRBJ1-4; D gene: NA; CDR3 DNA: TGTGCCAGCAGTAGTTCTGAAAAACTGTTTTTT; CDR3 protein: CASSSSEKLFF
V gene: TRBV30; clone size: NA; J gene: TRBJ1-2; D gene: TRBD1; CDR3 DNA: TGTGCCTGGGGACAGGGCATCTATGGCTACACCTTC; CDR3 protein: CAWGQGIYGYTF
V gene: TRBV7-2; clone size: once; J gene: TRBJ2-3; D gene: TRBD2; CDR3 DNA: TGTGCCAGCAGCGCTCGACTAGCGGGTATGAGTGATTTT; CDR3 protein: CASSARLAGMSDF
V gene: TRBV4-3; clone size: NA; J gene: TRBJ1-1; D gene: TRBD1; CDR3 DNA: TGCGCCAGCAGCCAAGATCGACAGGGGGCCTTTGCTTTCTTT; CDR3 protein: CASSQDRQGAFAFF
V gene: TRBV7-2; clone size: NA; J gene: TRBJ1-5; D gene: TRBD1; CDR3 DNA: TGTGCCAGCAGATCGACAGGGGGAGGTCAGCCCCAGCATTTT; CDR3 protein: CASRSTGGGQPQHF
V gene: TRBV10-2; clone size: NA; J gene: TRBJ2-1; D gene: TRBD2; CDR3 DNA: TGCGCCAGCAGGACTAGCGGGAGCTTCTACAATGAGCAGTTCTTC; CDR3 protein: CASRTSGSFYNEQFF
V gene: TRBV3-1/TRBV3-2; clone size: NA; J gene: TRBJ1-6; D gene: TRBD1; CDR3 DNA: TGTGCCAGCAGCTTACGGACAGGTGGCAATTCACCCCTCCACTTT; CDR3 protein: CASSLRTGGNSPLHF
V gene: TRBV19; clone size: NA; J gene: TRBJ2-5; D gene: NA; CDR3 DNA: TGTGCCAGTAGTGCAGTGGGGGCGGGAGAGACCCAGTACTTC; CDR3 protein: CASSAVGAGETQYF
V gene: TRBV2; clone size: NA; J gene: TRBJ1-1; D gene: TRBD1; CDR3 DNA: TGTGCCAGCAAAATGGAGGGACAGGGGGGCACTGAAGCTTTCTTT; CDR3 protein: CASKMEGQGGTEAFF
V gene: TRBV28; clone size: NA; J gene: TRBJ1-2; D gene: NA; CDR3 DNA: TGTGCCAGCAGGAGCAGAACAGACCACTATGGCTACACCTTC; CDR3 protein: CASRSRTDHYGYTF
V gene: TRBV2; clone size: NA; J gene: TRBJ1-3; D gene: NA; CDR3 DNA: TGTGCCAGCAGCCCTATACCTGGAAACACCATATATTTT; CDR3 protein: CASSPIPGNTIYF
V gene: TRBV19; clone size: NA; J gene: TRBJ2-1; D gene: NA; CDR3 DNA: TGTGCCAGTAGTCTAGACAGAAATTCCTACAATGAGCAGTTCTTC; CDR3 protein: CASSLDRNSYNEQFF